This T cell receptor (beta chain) was retrieved from a study of human T cells and chemical hapten exposure. At the level of the study: The patients, most of them female, presented with alopecia areata, totalis or universalis. Study-wide points: It should be noted that donors had alopecia, so their immune response may differ from healthy people's. PT1 expanded TCR counts correlated positively with patch test score.

Regarding this clonotype: Its antigen is as yet unknown.

The time point here: patch test 1, 2 weeks after DPC sensitization. Treatment in this sample: therapeutic diphenylcyclopropenone sensitization with weekly scalp DPC. The authors extracted total RNA from unfractionated whole blood. TCRdb redid the calling of the RACE reads with MiXCR, one entry per CDR3 protein. The sample consists of some 52,000 distinct CDR3 sequences, 9.5% to 11% of them appearing once. The CDR3 is 15 amino acids. Deletions cut 4 bases from V and 7 bases from J, with 14 bases between. The chain joins TRBV12-3 or TRBV12-4 to TRBJ1-6; D is perhaps TRBD1 (6 bases). The specimen was whole blood, collected in connection with sensitization to the hapten diphenylcyclopropenone (DPC). The sequence derives from a woman in her thirties or forties with alopecia areata. Some clones in this sample may be carry-over from other donors' samples. The CDR3 DNA sequence: TGTGCCAGCAGTTCGGGGGGCCAGTCGAATTCACCCCTCCACTTT. Amino acid sequence: CASSSGGQSNSPLHF.